This T cell receptor beta chain is from a study of T cell changes during pregnancy in multiple sclerosis. Sequenced by immunoSEQ multiplex PCR; TCRdb stores in-frame clones only, minus some. The sample gives around 52,000 clones, roughly 89% of which show up once; under 5.5% is in the top ten. This CDR3 comprises 11 residues. The V end was cut by 3 bases, the J end by 6 bases, with 5 bases between. Germline loops: CDR1 SGHDT, CDR2 YYEEEE. The TCR sequence derives from a human donor whose cells served as feeder cells for cultures in a pregnancy study. The V call is TRBV5-6, the J call TRBJ2-3, with D unresolved. Input material: peripheral blood from another person, used as feeder cells. CDR3: CASSSTDTQYF. The CDR3 DNA reads TGTGCCAGCAGCTCCACTGATACGCAGTATTTT.